This entry lists 17 T cell receptor beta chains sequenced from one sample in a study of T cells expressing NK-cell markers. TCRdb re-called the 5' RACE reads; one entry per CDR3 protein, DNA not given. The specimen's table records 500,000 to 600,000 distinct CDR3 sequences. The material sequenced was blood T cells: a sorted CD56 or NKG2C T cell subset, CD4+ or CD8+ T cells, or bulk PBMC T cells (not recorded which). These receptors originate from a man between 18 and 29 years old in good health.

The chain has TRBV12-3 or TRBV12-4 and TRBJ1-2; the D call from TCRdb, TRBD1, cannot be confirmed without DNA. There are 18 residues in the CDR3. CDR3 protein: CASRWRSAGGPAGYGYTF.

The genes are TRBV29-1 and TRBJ2-1; TCRdb designates TRBD2, a call that cannot be tested without DNA. This CDR3 region has 15 residues. The germline gives CDR1 SQVTM, CDR2 ANQGSEA. CDR3 protein: CSSIKLAGSYNEQFF.

The chain is built from TRBV20-1 and TRBJ1-1; absent DNA, TCRdb's TRBD1 call cannot be checked. CDR3 length: 13 amino acids. Germline CDR1 reads DFQATT; CDR2 reads SNEGSKA (reference sequence). The CDR3 loop reads CSARDWDGSEAFF.

The rearrangement uses TRBV20-1 and TRBJ2-5; the TCRdb call, TRBD1, lacks DNA for checking. Germline V CDR1 and CDR2: DFQATT, SNEGSKA (reference sequence). CDR3 length: 13 residues. The CDR3 reads CSASPPVGKTQYF.

This chain uses TRBV5-1 with TRBJ2-2; TCRdb reports TRBD1, a call that lacks DNA to check it against. Germline CDR1 SGHRS, CDR2 YFSETQ. The length of the CDR3 is 14 residues. This CDR3 reads CASSGGIPDKELFF.

The V call is TRBV20-1, the J call TRBJ2-3; the D call of TRBD2 rests on TCRdb alone, since no DNA is present to check it. Germline V gives CDR1 DFQATT, CDR2 SNEGSKA (reference sequence). The CDR3 contains 17 residues. The CDR3 spells CSARDRVSSGVTDTQYF.

The chain combines TRBV29-1 with TRBJ2-4. In germline, CDR1 is SQVTM, CDR2 ANQGSEA. The CDR3 is made up of 11 amino acids. CDR3 residues: CSVAKSDIQYF.

The chain recombines TRBV7-8 with TRBJ1-1; the D gene TCRdb calls, TRBD1, cannot be checked with no DNA. The germline gives CDR1 SGHVS, CDR2 FQNEAQ. This CDR3 is 12 amino acids long. The CDR3 protein is CASSPRTGQAFF.

The chain combines TRBV6-5 with TRBJ2-3. Per the germline V gene, CDR1 is MNHEY and CDR2 is SVGAGI. The CDR3 has 14 residues. This CDR3 is CASSYGRFTDTQYF.

This chain uses TRBV2 with TRBJ2-2; TCRdb calls TRBD2, which cannot be checked without DNA. There are 16 residues in the CDR3. Germline CDR1 and CDR2: SNHLY and FYNNEI. Here the CDR3 reads CASREGLAGAGGELFF.

This chain joins TRBV5-1 and TRBJ1-1; TCRdb lists TRBD1, though no DNA is available to test this call. Germline CDR1 reads SGHRS; CDR2 reads YFSETQ. This CDR3 comprises 18 residues. CDR3 region: CASSLRNEDAPLNTEAFF. The variable domain in full, completed from reference TRBV5-1 and TRBJ1-1, reads KAGVTQTPRYLIKTRGQQVTLSCSPISGHRSVSWYQQTPGQGLQFLFEYFSETQRNKGNFPGRFSGRQFSNSRSEMNVSTLELGDSALYLCASSLRNEDAPLNTEAFFGQGTRLTVV.

The rearrangement links TRBV7-6 to TRBJ2-2; TCRdb picks TRBD2, but there is no DNA to check that call. The V gene's germline CDR1 is SGHVS and CDR2 FNYEAQ. The CDR3 runs 16 residues. CDR3 sequence: CASSLGAGENTGELFF.

The chain uses TRBV12-3 or TRBV12-4 and TRBJ1-2; the TCRdb D gene call, TRBD1, has no DNA to confirm it. The CDR3 totals 15 residues. CDR3 loop: CASSPQGTANYGYTF.

The J gene is TRBJ2-3, the V gene TRBV5-1; checking the TCRdb D call of TRBD2 is not possible without DNA. The CDR3 contains 15 residues. Per the germline V gene, CDR1 is SGHRS and CDR2 is YFSETQ. The CDR3 region is CASSLLAGGLDTQYF.

CDR3 sequence: CASSEAAQETQYF. The chain joins TRBV5-1 to TRBJ2-5. From germline, CDR1 is SGHRS and CDR2 YFSETQ. The CDR3 consists of 13 residues.

The chain links TRBV10-2 to TRBJ1-1; TCRdb's D call of TRBD1 is untestable without DNA. Germline CDR1 is WSHSY and CDR2 is SAAADI. The CDR3 contains 13 residues. The CDR3 loop reads CASSTGVGTEAFF.

The chain couples TRBV5-1 to TRBJ2-1; the D call from TCRdb, TRBD2, cannot be confirmed without DNA. There are 15 residues in the CDR3. Germline V gene lookup returns CDR1 SGHRS and CDR2 YFSETQ. CDR3 region: CASSRRTGWAHEQFF.